The rows below give T cell receptor beta chains drawn from one sample of a study of blood T cell repertoires in COVID-19. Here immunoSEQ multiplex PCR was the method, and the copy in TCRdb shows in-frame clones only, minus some. Of about 170,000 clones in the sample, roughly 85% were seen once. Sequencing was done on a sample of peripheral blood. The receptors come from a woman aged 80 or over with acute or convalescent COVID-19. CDR3s include the opening cysteine and the closing phenylalanine or tryptophan. Fields, in order: V gene, D gene, J gene, clone size, CDR3 DNA, CDR3 protein. The D gene is left open where the match is weak. Clone size is not always given. Where it is, it says once, few, many or a class for expanded clones.

TRBV28,.,TRBJ1-1,.,TGTGCCAGCAGTCTGTTTATGAGGAGGGCTTTCTTT,CASSLFMRRAFF
TRBV19,TRBD1,TRBJ1-5,.,TGTGCCAGTAGTATTCCCGGGACAGGGGGCGCCCAGCCCCAGCATTTT,CASSIPGTGGAQPQHF
TRBV4-3,TRBD2,TRBJ2-5,.,TGCGCCAGCAGCCAAGATCTAGCGGCGGAAGAGACCCAGTACTTC,CASSQDLAAEETQYF
TRBV6-5,TRBD1,TRBJ1-6,.,TGTGCCAGCAGCAGGACAGGGAGAAATTCACCCCTCCACTTT,CASSRTGRNSPLHF
TRBV5-1,TRBD2,TRBJ2-1,.,TGCGCCAGCAGCTTGGAGGGCGGGAGTGGCATTGAGCAGTTCTTC,CASSLEGGSGIEQFF
TRBV5-8,TRBD2,TRBJ2-5,.,TGTGCCAGCAGCTTGGGGGGACTACCCCAAGAGACCCAGTACTTC,CASSLGGLPQETQYF
TRBV10-3,.,TRBJ1-1,.,TGTGCCATCGTGGAGGGGCTTGGACGCCGAGTTGAAGCTTTCTTT,CAIVEGLGRRVEAFF
TRBV30,.,TRBJ2-7,.,TGTGCCTGGAGTATAACACTAGGGGGAGAGCAGTACTTC,CAWSITLGGEQYF
TRBV15,TRBD2,TRBJ2-7,few,TGTGCCACCAGCAGAGATCGGGCTAGCGGGATTCTCGAGCAGTACTTC,CATSRDRASGILEQYF
TRBV19,.,TRBJ2-6,.,TGTGCCAGTAGGGGCGGGGTCACTGGGGCCAACGTCCTGACTTTC,CASRGGVTGANVLTF
TRBV19,TRBD1,TRBJ1-1,.,TGTGCCAGTAGTATAGGAGGGACAGGGCGTGAAGCTTTCTTT,CASSIGGTGREAFF
TRBV18,TRBD1,TRBJ2-7,.,TGTGCCAGCTCACCGTTACAGGGGGCCCCCGAGCAGTACTTC,CASSPLQGAPEQYF
TRBV9,.,TRBJ2-1,.,TGTGCCAGCAGCGTAGCTACAGGTACGAATGAGCAGTTCTTC,CASSVATGTNEQFF
TRBV19,TRBD2,TRBJ2-1,.,TGTGCCAGTAGTTCTGAGTCGGCTAGCGGGAGAAATGAGCAGTTCTTC,CASSSESASGRNEQFF
TRBV6-5,TRBD1,TRBJ1-1,.,TGTGCCAGCAAGACAGGGGGACCTGAAGCTTTCTTT,CASKTGGPEAFF
TRBV30,.,TRBJ2-5,.,TGTGCCTGGAGCGGGAGTGAAGAGACCCAGTACTTC,CAWSGSEETQYF
TRBV10-2,TRBD2,TRBJ2-7,.,TGCGCCACCCGGACCGCGGGGGGATCCTACGAGCAGTACTTC,CATRTAGGSYEQYF
TRBV6-2/TRBV6-3,.,TRBJ2-1,.,TGTGCCAGCAGTTATCGCGACAATGAGCAGTTCTTC,CASSYRDNEQFF
TRBV29-1,.,TRBJ2-7,.,TGCAGCGTCCAGGGTGGGTTAGGGTTCGACGAGCAGTACTTC,CSVQGGLGFDEQYF
TRBV18,.,TRBJ2-7,.,TGTGCCAGCTCACCACCGCAGACCTACGAGCAGTACTTC,CASSPPQTYEQYF
TRBV29-1,.,TRBJ2-1,once,TGCAGCGTTGGGAACCTAGGCGGCAATGAGCAGTTCTTC,CSVGNLGGNEQFF
TRBV19,TRBD1,TRBJ2-2,.,TGTGCCAGTAGTATAGCTACAGGGGGCTTGACCGGGGAGCTGTTTTTT,CASSIATGGLTGELFF
TRBV2,.,TRBJ2-2,.,TGTGCCAGCAGGCGGGACGGGGGGAACACCGGGGAGCTGTTTTTT,CASRRDGGNTGELFF
TRBV10-3,TRBD1,TRBJ2-1,.,TGTGCCATCAGCGGAAGACAGGGGACGGGAAATGAGCAGTTCTTC,CAISGRQGTGNEQFF
TRBV29-1,.,TRBJ1-4,.,TGCAGCGTTCGGGTGTCTAATGAAAAACTGTTTTTT,CSVRVSNEKLFF
TRBV20-1,TRBD2,TRBJ2-3,once,TGCAGTGCTAGTGGGACTAGCGTTAGCACAGATACGCAGTATTTT,CSASGTSVSTDTQYF
TRBV2,.,TRBJ1-2,.,TGTGCCAGCAGTGACCCGACCCCCAGAGCGGCCACCTTC,CASSDPTPRAATF
TRBV6-4,.,TRBJ2-1,once,TGTGCCAGCAGTGACTCGATTGGCGGAGGAATCGATGAGCAGTTCTTC,CASSDSIGGGIDEQFF
TRBV27,TRBD1,TRBJ1-6,.,TGTGCCAGCAGTTTAGGCGGGCAGGGGGAGTCACCCCTCCACTTT,CASSLGGQGESPLHF
TRBV28,.,TRBJ2-7,.,TGTGCCAGCAGTTTTCAGATTACCTACGAGCAGTACTTC,CASSFQITYEQYF
TRBV10-3,.,TRBJ1-6,.,TGTGCCATCAGGCGTAATAATAATTCACCCCTCCACTTT,CAIRRNNNSPLHF
TRBV5-5,.,TRBJ1-2,.,TGTGCCAGCAACCTTGTCAGGGTTCTTTCTGGCTACACCTTC,CASNLVRVLSGYTF
TRBV28,.,TRBJ2-7,.,TGTGCCAGCAGTTTAACCGAGACTTACTACGAGCAGTACTTC,CASSLTETYYEQYF
TRBV28,.,TRBJ1-1,.,TGTGCCAGCAGTTACGGGGACATAGGGCGCAAACCAGCTTTCTTT,CASSYGDIGRKPAFF
TRBV9,.,TRBJ1-1,.,TGTGCCAGCAGCGTAGGGGAAACGGGAACTGAAGCTTTCTTT,CASSVGETGTEAFF
TRBV5-1,.,TRBJ2-7,.,TGCGCCAGCAGCTTGGGCTTCAGCGGTGGGTACGAGCAGTACTTC,CASSLGFSGGYEQYF
TRBV12-3/TRBV12-4,.,TRBJ1-1,.,TGTGCCAGCAGTCGCGCGCTTGAAGCTTTCTTT,CASSRALEAFF
TRBV6-6,.,TRBJ2-1,.,TGTGCCAGCAACGGTCCTGGTAACGAGCAGTTCTTC,CASNGPGNEQFF
TRBV4-3,.,TRBJ2-2,once,TGCGCCAGCAGCCTGAGCAGGGGCACCGGGGAGCTGTTTTTT,CASSLSRGTGELFF
TRBV5-1,.,TRBJ2-3,.,TGCGCCAGCAGCTTGCTGCCGGGAAGCACAGATACGCAGTATTTT,CASSLLPGSTDTQYF
TRBV29-1,TRBD1,TRBJ1-1,.,TGCAGCGTCCGGGACAGTACCACTGAAGCTTTCTTT,CSVRDSTTEAFF
TRBV19,.,TRBJ1-1,once,TGTGCCAGTAGTATAGCATCAGGGACTGAAGCTTTCTTT,CASSIASGTEAFF
TRBV3-1/TRBV3-2,TRBD1,TRBJ1-4,.,TGTGCCAGCAGCCACCAAAACAGGGGGCCGAATGAAAAACTGTTTTTT,CASSHQNRGPNEKLFF
TRBV2,TRBD1,TRBJ1-4,few,TGTGCCAGCAACCAGGACAGGGGAAGGGAAAAACTGTTTTTT,CASNQDRGREKLFF
TRBV7-6,.,TRBJ2-3,.,TGTGCCAGCAGCTTAGGTCTAGGTCCCACAGATACGCAGTATTTT,CASSLGLGPTDTQYF
TRBV12-3/TRBV12-4,.,TRBJ1-4,once,TGTGCCAGCAGTCCCCCGGCGGGTGAAAAACTGTTTTTT,CASSPPAGEKLFF
TRBV9,TRBD2,TRBJ2-1,.,TGTGCCAGCAGCGTAGGGGCGGGGGGCTGGAATGAGCAGTTCTTC,CASSVGAGGWNEQFF
TRBV4-2,TRBD2,TRBJ2-2,.,TGTGCCAGCAGCTCCCAACTAGCGGGGGCCGGGGAGCTGTTTTTT,CASSSQLAGAGELFF
TRBV3-1/TRBV3-2,TRBD2,TRBJ2-3,many,TGTGCCAGCAGCACGCTGAGCGGGAGGGGAACAGATACGCAGTATTTT,CASSTLSGRGTDTQYF
TRBV9,TRBD2,TRBJ2-1,.,TGTGCCAGCAGCACAACTAGCGCTCCTACGAATGAGCAGTTCTTC,CASSTTSAPTNEQFF